The present T cell receptor (beta chain) was sequenced within a study of spatial heterogeneity in lung cancer. From the 5' RACE reads, TCRdb called clonotypes with MiXCR, one entry per CDR3 protein. The sample lists approximately 25,000 distinct CDR3 sequences, approximately 10% occurring once. This clonotype was seen a few times. No antigen is known for it. Looked up from germline, CDR1 is ENHRY and CDR2 is SYGVKD. The CDR3 is 13 amino acids. The V gene end was trimmed by 6 bases and the J gene end by 5 bases; junction bases not matched to a gene: 5. Time point reported: sample taken at primary tumor resection. Notes on the study in general: Alpha chain coverage of tumor T cells was estimated at roughly 6.9%, and beta chain coverage at 12% to 15%. For expanded intratumoral alpha and beta TCRs, counts tracked tumor mutation counts.

Sample: lung tumor tissue, taken at surgery. The sequence was collected from a male donor with early-stage non-small cell lung cancer. The chain recombines TRBV10-3 with TRBJ2-7; 9 bases line up with TRBD2. The DNA of the CDR3 is TGTGCCATCAGGGCGGGAGGGGTGGACGAGCAGTACTTC. Encoded protein: CAIRAGGVDEQYF.